Presented here are 10 T cell receptor beta chains from one specimen sequenced in a study of T-cell reconstitution after alpha-beta-depleted transplantation in children. It was with unique molecular identifiers that the TCRbeta library was prepared. TCRdb re-derived calls from the PCR reads in MiXCR, one entry per CDR3 protein. The sample consists of fewer than 200,000 distinct CDR3 sequences, less than 8% of them appearing once. Sample: PBMCs from the stem cell graft donor, taken from the stem cell graft. All receptors derive from a human donor who donated a stem cell graft to a child with Wiskott-Aldrich syndrome.

This clonotype was detected ten times or more. The rearrangement links TRBV10-3 to TRBJ1-1; no reliable D call. Trimming removed 1 base at V and 6 bases at J, with 9 bases between. The CDR3 is made up of 13 amino acids. Germline V gives CDR1 ENHRY, CDR2 SYGVKD. The CDR3 reads CAISEWSGAEAFF. DNA for the CDR3: TGTGCCATCAGTGAGTGGTCGGGAGCTGAAGCTTTCTTT.

This chain links TRBV5-1 with TRBJ1-2; D is ambiguous. There are 16 residues in the CDR3. Trimming stripped 2 bases from V and 8 bases from J, with 22 bases between. Germline CDR1 reads SGHRS; CDR2 reads YFSETQ. As DNA, the CDR3 is TGCGCCAGCAGCTTTTCGAGCGTCCTATGGGATGGAGGCTACACCTTC. Encoded protein: CASSFSSVLWDGGYTF.

This clonotype showed up many times. The V and J genes are TRBV4-3 and TRBJ2-7, with a weak D call TRBD2 (6 bases). The CDR3 is 13 amino acids. Per the germline V gene, CDR1 is LGHNA and CDR2 is YSLEER. V dropped 0 bases and J dropped 4 bases, with 7 bases sitting between them. The CDR3 coding sequence is TGCGCCAGCAGCCAAGAGGAGGGTTACGAGCAGTACTTC. Translated: CASSQEEGYEQYF.

The V gene is TRBV12-5, the J gene TRBJ2-7, with 7 bases lining up with TRBD2. The CDR3 is 13 amino acids. Germline V gives CDR1 LGHNT, CDR2 FRNRAP. V lost 4 bases to trimming and J lost 7 bases; unmatched junction nucleotides: 7. CDR3 DNA sequence: TGTGCTAGTGGTTCCAGACTAGCAGGGGAGCAGTACTTC. Its protein product is CASGSRLAGEQYF.

In this sample, this clonotype turned up many times. The chain recombines TRBV12-3 or TRBV12-4 with TRBJ2-4, with D unclear. This CDR3 is built from 14 residues. Trimming cost V 3 bases and J 0 bases, with 6 bases left between them. The CDR3 loop reads CASSLEVAKNIQYF. The CDR3 DNA is TGTGCCAGCAGTTTGGAAGTAGCCAAAAACATTCAGTACTTC.

This clonotype was detected many times. This sequence joins TRBV12-3 or TRBV12-4 and TRBJ2-7, with 9 bases aligning to TRBD1. After removal of 6 bases from V and 6 bases from J, the junction contained 9 bases not matched to a gene. CDR3 length: 14 amino acids. The CDR3 loop reads CASRPDRGATEQYF. The DNA of the CDR3 is TGTGCCAGCAGACCGGACAGGGGAGCTACCGAGCAGTACTTC.

This clonotype appeared many times. The V gene is TRBV12-3 or TRBV12-4, the J gene TRBJ2-5; D gene ambiguous. There are 14 residues in the CDR3. Trimming stripped 2 bases from V and 1 base from J, with 8 bases between. The CDR3 DNA sequence: TGTGCCAGCAGTTTAAACGCGCCCCAAGAGACCCAGTACTTC. This gives the protein CASSLNAPQETQYF.

This clonotype was observed a handful of times. This likely comes from a read error, as the CDR3 has no conserved phenylalanine or tryptophan at its end. This chain connects TRBV5-5 to TRBJ1-1; D is perhaps TRBD1 (5 bases). The CDR3 consists of 13 residues. Germline assignment: CDR1 SGHKS and CDR2 YYEKEE (reference sequence). The germline V and J ends were trimmed by 2 bases and 8 bases, with 13 bases remaining between them. CDR3 sequence: CASSFNRFSEAFL. For the CDR3, the DNA is TGTGCCAGCAGCTTTAACAGGTTCTCAGAAGCTTTCCTT.

The chain carries TRBV5-6 and TRBJ2-7, with D unresolved. Trimming removed 9 bases at V and 2 bases at J, with 15 bases between. The CDR3 length is 13 residues. Looked up from germline, CDR1 is SGHDT and CDR2 is YYEEEE. The CDR3 spells CAMGPAIPYEQYF. DNA of the CDR3: TGTGCCATGGGCCCCGCGATCCCCTACGAGCAGTACTTC.

This clonotype was counted at least ten times. The chain has TRBV29-1 and TRBJ2-1; TRBD2 aligns across 7 bases. The junction had 8 bases not matched to a gene; V was cut back by 6 bases and J by 3 bases. Germline V CDR1 and CDR2: SQVTM, ANQGSEA. CDR3 length equals 14 residues. In nucleotides, the CDR3 is TGCAGCGTGGACCCGGGACTACACTACAATGAGCAGTTCTTC. It is translated as CSVDPGLHYNEQFF.